Each of the 9 T cell receptor beta chains below was sequenced from the same sample in a study of cytomegalovirus exposure and HLA in healthy donors. Researchers ran the PCR with 60 Vbeta and 13 Jbeta primers. Clones were sequenced by immunoSEQ multiplex PCR, and TCRdb holds only the in-frame ones, with some missing. Seen here are some 93,000 clones, around 73% observed once, and the top ten hold 3% to 3.5%. The sample taken for sequencing was PBMCs. These receptors all come from a middle-aged woman in good health and CMV-seronegative.

The rearrangement uses TRBV5-1 and TRBJ2-1; 15 bases map to TRBD2. With V trimmed by 0 bases and J by 5 bases, 3 bases remained unmatched. The CDR3 runs 17 residues. Germline V gene sequence: CDR1 SGHRS, CDR2 YFSETQ. CDR3 in amino acids: CASSLGGLAGGDNEQFF. In DNA form, the CDR3 reads TGCGCCAGCAGCTTGGGGGGACTAGCGGGAGGCGACAATGAGCAGTTCTTC.

This clone appeared once. V and J are TRBV28 and TRBJ1-5, with 10 nucleotides matching TRBD1. V lost 2 bases and J lost 6; bases outside the gene matches: 10. Germline V lookup: CDR1 MDHEN, CDR2 SYDVKM. This CDR3 has 17 residues. CDR3 region: CASSLPGQGILGQPQHF. CDR3 sequence (DNA): TGTGCCAGCAGTTTACCGGGACAGGGGATTTTAGGTCAGCCCCAGCATTTT.

The V call is TRBV5-8, the J call TRBJ1-3; no definite D call. The CDR3 spans 15 residues. V lost 0 bases and J 1 base, leaving 8 bases between the germline ends. Looked up from germline, CDR1 is SGHTS and CDR2 is YDEGEE. This chain's CDR3 is CASSLVGRSGNTIYF. CDR3 bases: TGTGCCAGCAGCTTGGTTGGGCGATCTGGAAACACCATATATTTT.

The V and J genes are TRBV18 and TRBJ2-2; 13 bases are a match to TRBD2. This CDR3 has 17 amino acids. Germline V gene lookup returns CDR1 KGHSH and CDR2 LQKENI. The V segment lost 3 bases and the J segment 5 bases; nucleotides outside the gene matches: 6. CDR3 amino acids: CASSPRGLAGQTGELFF. Here the CDR3 DNA reads TGTGCCAGCTCACCCCGGGGACTAGCGGGACAAACCGGGGAGCTGTTTTTT.

V and J are TRBV6-5 and TRBJ2-2; tentative D call: TRBD1 (5 bases). Between the trimmed V and J ends, which lost 6 bases and 1 base, there was a span of 9 bases. Germline CDR1 MNHEY, CDR2 SVGAGI. The CDR3 extends over 14 amino acids. The CDR3, as DNA: TGTGCCAGCAGGCGCAGGGTGAACACCGGGGAGCTGTTTTTT. Translating it yields CASRRRVNTGELFF.

This clone is a singleton in its sample. The chain combines TRBV28 with TRBJ2-5, with D perhaps TRBD1 (7 bases). Trimming stripped 2 bases from V and 0 bases from J, with 10 bases between. The CDR3 contains 15 residues. Germline V gives CDR1 MDHEN, CDR2 SYDVKM. In DNA form, the CDR3 reads TGTGCCAGCAGTTTAGCAGGGGGGTACCAAGAGACCCAGTACTTC. This translates into CASSLAGGYQETQYF. The whole variable domain, filled in from reference TRBV28 and TRBJ2-5, reads DVKVTQSSRYLVKRTGEKVFLECVQDMDHENMFWYRQDPGLGLRLIYFSYDVKMKEKGDIPEGYSVSREKKERFSLILESASTNQTSMYLCASSLAGGYQETQYFGPGTRLLVL.

The gene calls are TRBV5-4 and TRBJ2-7; D not resolved. Germline loops: CDR1 SGHNT, CDR2 YYREEE (reference sequence). Trimming took off 4 bases at V and 5 bases at J, with 16 bases between the two ends. The CDR3 totals 14 residues. The CDR3 DNA is TGTGCCAGCAGCATGGGTATCGTGAGTGACGAGCAGTACTTC. Residues: CASSMGIVSDEQYF.

The chain recombines TRBV7-8 with TRBJ2-5; D perhaps matches TRBD1 (5 bases). Per the germline V gene, CDR1 is SGHVS and CDR2 is FQNEAQ. V was pared by 5 bases and J by 2 bases, with 27 bases between. The CDR3 loop spans 19 amino acids. In DNA, the CDR3 is TGTGCCAGCAGCCTCCACCTCCCCCACAGGAACACTCTACAAGAGACCCAGTACTTC. Protein sequence: CASSLHLPHRNTLQETQYF.

This clone was counted a single time. CDR3 region: CASSPGTQYYEQYF. CDR3 coding DNA: TGCGCCAGCAGCCCCGGGACACAATACTACGAGCAGTACTTC. The chain recombines TRBV5-1 with TRBJ2-5; possible D gene TRBD1, 6 bases. TRBJ2-7 matches the DNA end more closely, so the J call is doubtful. The V gene's germline CDR1 is SGHRS and CDR2 YFSETQ. The CDR3 loop spans 14 amino acids.